The 2 T cell receptor beta chains reported below all come from one sample, sequenced in a study of cytomegalovirus exposure and HLA in healthy donors. TCRdb's table, derived via immunoSEQ multiplex PCR, lists solely in-frame clones and lacks some. The sample carries some 110,000 clones, around 89% recorded once. Sequenced sample: PBMCs. These receptor sequences come from a young man in good health and CMV-seronegative.

The V call is TRBV30, the J call TRBJ2-5; TRBD1 matches 7 bases. With 4 bases clipped from V and 4 bases from J, the junction kept 9 bases outside the gene matches. CDR3 length equals 14 residues. Germline-derived CDR1 and CDR2 are GTSNPN and SVGIG (reference sequence). CDR3 amino acids: CAWNPTGVGETQYF. The CDR3 region has the DNA TGTGCCTGGAACCCCACAGGGGTAGGAGAGACCCAGTACTTC.

The chain has TRBV5-1 and TRBJ1-3, with D perhaps matching TRBD1 (5 bases). This CDR3 is built from 15 residues. Germline values: CDR1 SGHRS, CDR2 YFSETQ. V was trimmed by 4 bases and J by 0 bases, leaving 11 bases between them. This chain's CDR3 is CASSQGHHSGNTIYF. The CDR3 DNA sequence: TGCGCCAGCAGCCAAGGACACCACTCTGGAAACACCATATATTTT. Complete variable domain (other parts from reference TRBV5-1 and TRBJ1-3): KAGVTQTPRYLIKTRGQQVTLSCSPISGHRSVSWYQQTPGQGLQFLFEYFSETQRNKGNFPGRFSGRQFSNSRSEMNVSTLELGDSALYLCASSQGHHSGNTIYFGEGSWLTVV.